The source of this TCR beta chain is a study of T-cell memory formation after mild COVID-19. Study-level results: Contracting CD4+ clones sat mainly in CM and EM; CD8+ in EMRA.

One entry per CDR3 protein, called by TCRdb with MiXCR from the 5' RACE reads. The sample includes 350,000 to 500,000 distinct CDR3 sequences, around 20% seen only once; the top ten take around 9.2%. The CDR3 is made up of 12 amino acids. The germline CDR1 and CDR2 sequences are GTSNPN and SVGIG (reference sequence). Trimming removed 0 bases from V and 4 bases from J, with 4 bases in between. About this clonotype itself: What it recognizes is unknown.

The TCR sequence derives from an adult woman who had mild COVID-19 (a few samples of this study predate the infection). Cell type and time point are not known. This rearrangement joins TRBV30 to TRBJ2-1; D is unclear. Sequencing used PBMCs or a T cell subset sorted from them (not recorded which). CDR3: CAWSVVYNEQFF. The CDR3 coding sequence is TGTGCCTGGAGTGTAGTGTACAATGAGCAGTTCTTC.